These T cell receptor beta chains were read from a single sample in a study of Graves' ophthalmopathy and Graves' hyperthyroidism. TCRdb recomputed calls from the multiplex PCR reads with MiXCR, one row per CDR3 protein. The sample contains over 40,000 distinct CDR3 sequences, about 50% of which appear only once. The sample consisted of peripheral blood. The source of these receptors is an adult man with Graves' ophthalmopathy. CDR3s include the opening cysteine and the closing phenylalanine or tryptophan. The D gene is left open where the match is weak. Only part of the rows carry a size: once, few, many, or a class if the clone is expanded.

J: TRBJ1-1
D: NA
size: NA
V: TRBV10-2
DNA: TGCGCCAGCAACGCGGGGCAGAACACTGAAGCTTTCTTT
CDR3: CASNAGQNTEAFF

J: TRBJ2-7
D: TRBD2
size: many
V: TRBV5-6
DNA: TGTGCCAGCAGCCCTCTAGCGGGGGCCTACGAGCAGTACTTC
CDR3: CASSPLAGAYEQYF

J: TRBJ2-2
D: NA
size: many
V: TRBV12-3/TRBV12-4
DNA: TGTGCCAGCAGTTTGGCGGAGGCCGGGGAGCTGTTTTTT
CDR3: CASSLAEAGELFF

J: TRBJ1-1
D: TRBD1
size: many
V: TRBV5-1
DNA: TGCGCCAGCAGCCCGGGGACAGGGAACACTGAAGCTTTCTTT
CDR3: CASSPGTGNTEAFF

J: TRBJ2-4
D: NA
size: NA
V: TRBV6-1
DNA: TGTGCCAGCAGTGTTGGGGGTCCCGTATTTTACATTCAGTACTTC
CDR3: CASSVGGPVFYIQYF

J: TRBJ2-3
D: TRBD2
size: many
V: TRBV20-1
DNA: TGCAGTGCTCCCCTCGATACCGGGACTAGGAGCACAGATACGCAGTATTTT
CDR3: CSAPLDTGTRSTDTQYF

J: TRBJ2-3
D: TRBD1
size: NA
V: TRBV15
DNA: TGTGCCACCAGCATACAGGGGATCCAACCAGATACGCAGTATTTT
CDR3: CATSIQGIQPDTQYF

J: TRBJ2-7
D: NA
size: medium-sized
V: TRBV2
DNA: TGTGCCAGCAAGGAACAGGGATTCCCTACCTACGAGCAGTACTTC
CDR3: CASKEQGFPTYEQYF

J: TRBJ2-5
D: NA
size: once
V: TRBV6-2/TRBV6-3
DNA: TGTGCCAGCAGCCAATTGGGGGAGGTACTACAAGAGACCCAGTACTTC
CDR3: CASSQLGEVLQETQYF

J: TRBJ2-1
D: TRBD2
size: NA
V: TRBV7-9
DNA: TGTGCCAGCAGCCAACTAGCGGGGGGGCCATGGAATGAGCAGTTCTTC
CDR3: CASSQLAGGPWNEQFF

J: TRBJ2-3
D: NA
size: many
V: TRBV5-1
DNA: TGCGCCAGCGGGATGGCAGATACGCAGTATTTT
CDR3: CASGMADTQYF

J: TRBJ1-1
D: TRBD1
size: many
V: TRBV7-9
DNA: TGTGCCACCAGGGGGGGCCGGGCCATGAACACTGAAGCTTTCTTT
CDR3: CATRGGRAMNTEAFF

J: TRBJ2-6
D: NA
size: few
V: TRBV10-3
DNA: TGTGCCATCAGTGAGTGGAGGGACAGCGATAATGGGGCCAACGTCCTGACTTTC
CDR3: CAISEWRDSDNGANVLTF

J: TRBJ1-2
D: TRBD1
size: NA
V: TRBV11-2
DNA: TGTGCCAGCAGCTATACCGGGACAGGGGATGTTGGGGTTTATGGCTACACCTTC
CDR3: CASSYTGTGDVGVYGYTF

J: TRBJ2-3
D: TRBD2
size: many
V: TRBV4-1
DNA: TGCGCCAGCAGCCTAACTAGCGGGTCTAGCACAGATACGCAGTATTTT
CDR3: CASSLTSGSSTDTQYF

J: TRBJ1-1
D: TRBD1
size: many
V: TRBV2
DNA: TGTGCCAGCAGTTACGACAGGGGGAACACTGAAGCTTTCTTT
CDR3: CASSYDRGNTEAFF

J: TRBJ1-2
D: NA
size: NA
V: TRBV29-1
DNA: TGCAGCGTTGAAGAAGGGAGTATGGTGGGCTACGCCTTC
CDR3: CSVEEGSMVGYAF

J: TRBJ1-2
D: NA
size: medium-sized
V: TRBV7-8
DNA: TGTGCCAGCAGCTTAGCGGCAGGCTATGGCTACACCTTC
CDR3: CASSLAAGYGYTF

J: TRBJ2-3
D: TRBD2
size: NA
V: TRBV7-6
DNA: TGTGCCAGCAGCTTCCCGACTAGCAGAGATACGCAGTATTTT
CDR3: CASSFPTSRDTQYF

J: TRBJ2-5
D: NA
size: NA
V: TRBV6-2/TRBV6-3
DNA: TGTGCCAGCAGTTACGGGCAGGGCTGGGAGACCCAGTACTTC
CDR3: CASSYGQGWETQYF

J: TRBJ2-5
D: TRBD2
size: many
V: TRBV24-1
DNA: TGTGCCACCAGTGAAAATGAGCGGGGGGGCCAGGAGACCCAGTACTTC
CDR3: CATSENERGGQETQYF

J: TRBJ2-2
D: NA
size: NA
V: TRBV7-3
DNA: TGTGCCAGCAGCTTAAGGGGACTTACTAGCGGGGAGCTGTTTTTT
CDR3: CASSLRGLTSGELFF

J: TRBJ1-5
D: NA
size: NA
V: TRBV19
DNA: TGTGCCAGTAGTCCTCGGACTAGCGGGACTCAGGGTCAGCCCCAGCATTTT
CDR3: CASSPRTSGTQGQPQHF

J: TRBJ2-3
D: NA
size: many
V: TRBV2
DNA: TGTGCCAGCAGACTCAGCGGGTATAGCACAGATACGCAGTATTTT
CDR3: CASRLSGYSTDTQYF